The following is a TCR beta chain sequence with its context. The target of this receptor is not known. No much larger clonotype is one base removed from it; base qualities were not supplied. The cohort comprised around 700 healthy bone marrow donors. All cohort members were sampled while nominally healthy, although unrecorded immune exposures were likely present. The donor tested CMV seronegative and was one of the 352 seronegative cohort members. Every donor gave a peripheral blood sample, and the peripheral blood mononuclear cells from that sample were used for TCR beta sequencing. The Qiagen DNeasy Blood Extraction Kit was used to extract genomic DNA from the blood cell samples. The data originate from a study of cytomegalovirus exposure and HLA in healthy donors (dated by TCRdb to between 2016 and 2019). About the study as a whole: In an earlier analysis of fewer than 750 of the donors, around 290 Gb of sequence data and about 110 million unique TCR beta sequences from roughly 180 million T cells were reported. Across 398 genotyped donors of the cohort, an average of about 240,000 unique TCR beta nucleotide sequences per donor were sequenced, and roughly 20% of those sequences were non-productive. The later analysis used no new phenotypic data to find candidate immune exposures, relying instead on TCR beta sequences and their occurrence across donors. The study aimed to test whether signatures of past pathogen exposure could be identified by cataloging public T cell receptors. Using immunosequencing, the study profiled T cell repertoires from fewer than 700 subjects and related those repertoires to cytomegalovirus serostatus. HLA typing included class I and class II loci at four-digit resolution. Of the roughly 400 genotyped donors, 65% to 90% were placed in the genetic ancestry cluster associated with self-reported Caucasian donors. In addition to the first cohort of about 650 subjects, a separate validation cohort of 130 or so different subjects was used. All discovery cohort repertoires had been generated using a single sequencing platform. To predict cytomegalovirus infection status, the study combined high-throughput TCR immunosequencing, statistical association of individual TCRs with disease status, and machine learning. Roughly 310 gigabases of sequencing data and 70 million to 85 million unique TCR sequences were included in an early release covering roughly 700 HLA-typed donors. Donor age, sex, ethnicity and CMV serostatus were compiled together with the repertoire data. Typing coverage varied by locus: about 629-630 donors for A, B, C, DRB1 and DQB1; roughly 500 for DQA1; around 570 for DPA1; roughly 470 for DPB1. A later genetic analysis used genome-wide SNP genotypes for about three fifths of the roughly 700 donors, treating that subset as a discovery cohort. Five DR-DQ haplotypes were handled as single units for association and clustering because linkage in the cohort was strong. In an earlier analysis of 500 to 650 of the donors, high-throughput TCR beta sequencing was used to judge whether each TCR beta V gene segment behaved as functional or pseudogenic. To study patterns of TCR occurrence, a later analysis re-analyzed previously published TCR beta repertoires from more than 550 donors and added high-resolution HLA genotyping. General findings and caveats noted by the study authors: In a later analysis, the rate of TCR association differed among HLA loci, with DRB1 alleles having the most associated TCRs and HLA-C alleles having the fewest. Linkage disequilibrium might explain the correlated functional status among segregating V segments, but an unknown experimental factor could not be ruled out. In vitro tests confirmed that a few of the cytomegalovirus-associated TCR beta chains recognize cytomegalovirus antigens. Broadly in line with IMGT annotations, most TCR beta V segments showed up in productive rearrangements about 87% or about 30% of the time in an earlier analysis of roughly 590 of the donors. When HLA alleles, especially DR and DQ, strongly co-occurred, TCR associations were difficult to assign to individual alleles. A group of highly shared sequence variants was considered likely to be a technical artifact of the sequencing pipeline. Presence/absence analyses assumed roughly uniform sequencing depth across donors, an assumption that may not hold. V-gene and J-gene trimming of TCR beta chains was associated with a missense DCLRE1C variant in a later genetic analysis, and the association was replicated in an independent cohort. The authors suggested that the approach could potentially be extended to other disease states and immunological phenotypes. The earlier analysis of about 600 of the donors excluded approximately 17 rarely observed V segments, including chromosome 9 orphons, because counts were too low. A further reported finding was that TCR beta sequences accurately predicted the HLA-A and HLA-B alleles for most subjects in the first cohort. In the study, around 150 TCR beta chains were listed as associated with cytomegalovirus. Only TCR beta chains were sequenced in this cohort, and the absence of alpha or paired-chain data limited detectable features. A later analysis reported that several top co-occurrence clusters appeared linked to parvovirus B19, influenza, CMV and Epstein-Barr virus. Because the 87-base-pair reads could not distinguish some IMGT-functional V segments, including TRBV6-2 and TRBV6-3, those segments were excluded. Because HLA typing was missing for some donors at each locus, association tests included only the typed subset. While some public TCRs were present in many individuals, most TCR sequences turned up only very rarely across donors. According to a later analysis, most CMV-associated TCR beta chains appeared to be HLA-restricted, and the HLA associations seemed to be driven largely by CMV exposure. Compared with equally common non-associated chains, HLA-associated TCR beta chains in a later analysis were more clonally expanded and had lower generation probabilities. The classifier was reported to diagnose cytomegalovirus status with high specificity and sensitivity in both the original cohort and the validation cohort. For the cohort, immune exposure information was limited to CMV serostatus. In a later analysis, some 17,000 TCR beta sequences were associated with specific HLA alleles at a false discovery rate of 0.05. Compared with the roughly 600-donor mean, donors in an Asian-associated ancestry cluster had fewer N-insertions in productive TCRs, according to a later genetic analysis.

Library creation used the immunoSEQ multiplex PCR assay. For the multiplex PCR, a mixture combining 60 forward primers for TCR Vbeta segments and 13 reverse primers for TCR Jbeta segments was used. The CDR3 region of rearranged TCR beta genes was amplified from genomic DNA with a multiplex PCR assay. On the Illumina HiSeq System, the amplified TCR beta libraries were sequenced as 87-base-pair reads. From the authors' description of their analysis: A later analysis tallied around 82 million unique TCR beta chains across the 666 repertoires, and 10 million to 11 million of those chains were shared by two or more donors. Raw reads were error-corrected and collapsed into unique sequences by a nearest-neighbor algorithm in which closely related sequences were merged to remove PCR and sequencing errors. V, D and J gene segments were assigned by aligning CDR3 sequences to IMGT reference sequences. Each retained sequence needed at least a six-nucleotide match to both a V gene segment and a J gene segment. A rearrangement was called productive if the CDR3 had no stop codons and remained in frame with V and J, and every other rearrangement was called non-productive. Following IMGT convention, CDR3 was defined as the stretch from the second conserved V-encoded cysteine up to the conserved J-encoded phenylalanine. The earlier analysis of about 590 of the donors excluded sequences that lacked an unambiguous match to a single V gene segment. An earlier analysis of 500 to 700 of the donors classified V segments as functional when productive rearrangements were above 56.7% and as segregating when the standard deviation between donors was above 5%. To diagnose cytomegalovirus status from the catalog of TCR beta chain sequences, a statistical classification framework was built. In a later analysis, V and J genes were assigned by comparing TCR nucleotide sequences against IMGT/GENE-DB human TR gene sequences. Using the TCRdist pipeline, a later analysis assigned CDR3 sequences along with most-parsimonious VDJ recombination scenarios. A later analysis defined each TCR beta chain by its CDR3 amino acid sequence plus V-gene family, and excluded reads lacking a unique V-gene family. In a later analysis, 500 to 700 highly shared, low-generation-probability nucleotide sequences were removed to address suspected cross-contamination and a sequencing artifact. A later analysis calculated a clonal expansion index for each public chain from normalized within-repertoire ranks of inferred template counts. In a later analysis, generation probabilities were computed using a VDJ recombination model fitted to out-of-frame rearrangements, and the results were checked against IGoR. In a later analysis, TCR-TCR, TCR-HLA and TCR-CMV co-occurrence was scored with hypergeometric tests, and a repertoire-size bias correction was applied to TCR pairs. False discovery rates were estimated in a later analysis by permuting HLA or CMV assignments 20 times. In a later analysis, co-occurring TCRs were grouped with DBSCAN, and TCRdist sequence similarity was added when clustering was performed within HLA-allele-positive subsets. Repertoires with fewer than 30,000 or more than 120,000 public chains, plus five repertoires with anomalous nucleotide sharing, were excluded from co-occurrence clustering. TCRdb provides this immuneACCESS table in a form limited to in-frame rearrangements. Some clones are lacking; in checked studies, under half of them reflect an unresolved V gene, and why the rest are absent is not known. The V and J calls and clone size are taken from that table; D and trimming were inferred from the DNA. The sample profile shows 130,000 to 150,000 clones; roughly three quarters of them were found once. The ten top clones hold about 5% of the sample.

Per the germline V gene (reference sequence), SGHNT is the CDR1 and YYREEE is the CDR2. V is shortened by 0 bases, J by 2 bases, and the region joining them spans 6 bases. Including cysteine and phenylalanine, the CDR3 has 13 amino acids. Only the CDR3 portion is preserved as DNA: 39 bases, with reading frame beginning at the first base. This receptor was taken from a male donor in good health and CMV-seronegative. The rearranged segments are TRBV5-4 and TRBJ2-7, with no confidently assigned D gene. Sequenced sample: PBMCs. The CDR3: CASSLDRTYEQYF. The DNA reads TGTGCCAGCAGCTTGGACAGAACCTACGAGCAGTACTTC.